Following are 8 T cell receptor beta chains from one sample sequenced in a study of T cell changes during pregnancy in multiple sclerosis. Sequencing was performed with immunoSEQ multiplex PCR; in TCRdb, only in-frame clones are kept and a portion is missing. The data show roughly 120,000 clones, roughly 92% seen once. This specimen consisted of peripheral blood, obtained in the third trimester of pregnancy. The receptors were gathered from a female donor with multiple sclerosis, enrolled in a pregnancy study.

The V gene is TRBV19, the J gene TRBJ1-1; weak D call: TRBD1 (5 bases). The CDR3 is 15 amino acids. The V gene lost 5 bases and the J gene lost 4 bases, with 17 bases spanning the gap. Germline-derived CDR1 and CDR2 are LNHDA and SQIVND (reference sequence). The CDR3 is CASSPGQGALTEAFF. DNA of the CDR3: TGTGCCAGTAGTCCTGGACAAGGGGCGCTCACTGAAGCTTTCTTT.

The CDR3 loop is CASRVSGGANTGELFF. Written as DNA, the CDR3 is TGTGCCAGCAGGGTTAGCGGGGGAGCGAACACCGGGGAGCTGTTTTTT. The J gene is TRBJ2-2, the V gene TRBV4-2; 9 positions agree with TRBD2. The trim removed 6 bases at V and 0 bases at J, leaving 5 bases unmatched. Germline values: CDR1 LGHNA, CDR2 YNFKEQ. CDR3 length: 16 amino acids.

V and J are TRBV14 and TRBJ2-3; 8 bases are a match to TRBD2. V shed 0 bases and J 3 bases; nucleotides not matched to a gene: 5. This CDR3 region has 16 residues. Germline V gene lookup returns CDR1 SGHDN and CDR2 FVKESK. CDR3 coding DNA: TGTGCCAGCAGCCAAGATCAGGGACTAGGGACAGATACGCAGTATTTT. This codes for CASSQDQGLGTDTQYF.

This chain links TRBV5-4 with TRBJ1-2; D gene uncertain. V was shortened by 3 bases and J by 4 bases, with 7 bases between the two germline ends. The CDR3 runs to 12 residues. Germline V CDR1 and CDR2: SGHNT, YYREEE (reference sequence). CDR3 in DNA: TGTGCCAGCAGCTCTTTCCGCTATGGCTACACCTTC. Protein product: CASSSFRYGYTF. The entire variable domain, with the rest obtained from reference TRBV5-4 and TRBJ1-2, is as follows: ETGVTQSPTHLIKTRGQQVTLRCSSQSGHNTVSWYQQALGQGPQFIFQYYREEENGRGNFPPRFSGLQFPNYSSELNVNALELDDSALYLCASSSFRYGYTFGSGTRLTVV.

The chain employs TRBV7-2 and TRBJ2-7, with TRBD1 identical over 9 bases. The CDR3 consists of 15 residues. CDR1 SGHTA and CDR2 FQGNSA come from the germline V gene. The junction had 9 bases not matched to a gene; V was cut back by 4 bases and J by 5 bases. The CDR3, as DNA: TGTGCCAGCAGCTCAATATTAGGACAGGGGCACGAGCAGTACTTC. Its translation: CASSSILGQGHEQYF. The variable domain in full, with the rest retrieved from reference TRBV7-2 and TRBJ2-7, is GAGVSQSPSNKVTEKGKDVELRCDPISGHTALYWYRQSLGQGLEFLIYFQGNSAPDKSGLPSDRFSAERTGGSVSTLTIQRTQQEDSAVYLCASSSILGQGHEQYFGPGTRLTVT.

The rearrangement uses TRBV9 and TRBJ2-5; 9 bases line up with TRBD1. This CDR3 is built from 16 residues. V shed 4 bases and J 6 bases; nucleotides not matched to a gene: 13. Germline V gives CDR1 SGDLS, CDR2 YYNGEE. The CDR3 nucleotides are TGTGCCAGCAGCCCCATCACCGGGACAGGGTTTCAGACCCAGTACTTC. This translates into CASSPITGTGFQTQYF.

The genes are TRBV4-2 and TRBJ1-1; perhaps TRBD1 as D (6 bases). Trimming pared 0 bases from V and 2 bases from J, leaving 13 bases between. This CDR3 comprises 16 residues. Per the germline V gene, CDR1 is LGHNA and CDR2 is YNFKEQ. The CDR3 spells CASSQEEDRSNTEAFF. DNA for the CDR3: TGTGCCAGCAGCCAAGAGGAGGACAGAAGCAACACTGAAGCTTTCTTT.

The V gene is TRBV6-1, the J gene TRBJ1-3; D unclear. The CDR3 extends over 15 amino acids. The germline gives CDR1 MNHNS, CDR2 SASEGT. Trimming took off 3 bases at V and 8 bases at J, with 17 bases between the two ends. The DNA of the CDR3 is TGTGCCAGCAGTGATCGACGGCCTCGGGGAGACACCATATATTTT. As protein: CASSDRRPRGDTIYF.